This TCR beta chain stems from a study of T cell changes during pregnancy in multiple sclerosis. The repertoire was sequenced with immunoSEQ multiplex PCR; TCRdb's copy has only in-frame clones and lacks some. The table has about 36,000 clones, approximately 90% seen once. The germline CDR1 and CDR2 sequences are LNHDA and SQIVND (reference sequence). V trimming: 4 bases; J trimming: 6 bases; junction bases outside the gene matches: 10. The CDR3 loop spans 15 amino acids. The receptor's source is a female donor with multiple sclerosis, enrolled in a pregnancy study. The input for sequencing was CD4+ T cells from peripheral blood mononuclear cells, taken in the first trimester of pregnancy. The V and J genes are TRBV19 and TRBJ1-2; 8 bases line up with TRBD1. Here the CDR3 DNA reads TGTGCCAGTAGTAAAGGGGCGGGACAGGTAGATGGCTACACCTTC. Residues: CASSKGAGQVDGYTF.